Following are 21 T cell receptor beta chains from one sample sequenced in a study of breast tumors, draining lymph nodes, adjacent tissues. Using its own MiXCR run on the multiplex PCR reads, TCRdb lists one record per CDR3 protein. The sample holds approximately 60,000 distinct CDR3 sequences, 45% to 65% seen once. Material: breast tumor tissue. The receptor set was obtained from a female donor with breast cancer. Some clones in this sample may be carry-over from other donors' samples.

This rearrangement joins TRBV20-1 to TRBJ2-1; D is undetermined. Looked up from germline, CDR1 is DFQATT and CDR2 is SNEGSKA (reference sequence). The CDR3 has 11 amino acids. V was shortened by 2 bases and J by 10 bases, with 9 bases between the two germline ends. The CDR3, as DNA: TGCAGTGCTAGATCCCTTCCCGAGCAGTTCTTC. It yields the protein CSARSLPEQFF.

In its sample, this clonotype was seen many times. The rearrangement joins TRBV20-1 to TRBJ2-7; 9 bases fit TRBD1. Germline V gene sequence: CDR1 DFQATT, CDR2 SNEGSKA (reference sequence). The trim removed 4 bases at V and 7 bases at J, leaving 8 bases unmatched. The CDR3 spans 13 residues. The CDR3 here is CSAKGQGPREQYF. CDR3 bases: TGCAGTGCTAAGGGACAGGGCCCTCGGGAGCAGTACTTC.

A remark on this clonotype: Germline and junction disagree at one end, which may indicate a read error. The chain uses TRBV9 and TRBJ2-6; 7 bases are a match to TRBD2. The germline CDR1 and CDR2 sequences are SGDLS and YYNGEE. The CDR3 totals 16 residues. The CDR3 DNA is TGTGCCAGCAGCTCCGGGGGGAGCTCTGGGGCCAACGCCCTGACTTTC. As protein: CASSSGGSSGANALTF.

J is TRBJ2-1 and V is TRBV11-3; 10 bases are a match to TRBD2. This CDR3 comprises 19 residues. Germline V CDR1 and CDR2: SGHNT, YENEEA. The trim removed 0 bases at V and 0 bases at J, leaving 8 bases unmatched. The CDR3 DNA is TGTGCCAGCAGCTTAGAAGGGGCTAGCGGGGGATCCTCCTACAATGAGCAGTTCTTC. Residues: CASSLEGASGGSSYNEQFF.

This clonotype was observed at least ten times. J is TRBJ1-3 and V is TRBV7-9; 8 bases are a match to TRBD1. V dropped 3 bases and J dropped 8; count of bases not matched to a gene: 6. CDR1 SEHNR and CDR2 FQNEAQ come from the germline V gene (reference sequence). There are 14 residues in the CDR3. The CDR3 reads CASSFRTGWDTIYF. The CDR3 nucleotides are TGTGCCAGCAGCTTCCGGACAGGGTGGGACACCATATATTTT.

Note on this clonotype: Since no conserved phenylalanine or tryptophan closes the CDR3, a read error is the likely cause. V is TRBV7-2 and J is TRBJ2-5; 7 bases align to TRBD1. Per germline, CDR1 SGHTA and CDR2 FQGNSA. The CDR3 is 14 amino acids. V was pared by 2 bases and J by 2 bases, with 2 bases of the junction left unmatched. CDR3 in DNA: TGTGCCAGCAGCTTACCGGGACAGCAAGAGACCCAGTACCTC. This codes for CASSLPGQQETQYL.

This clonotype came up many times. The chain carries TRBV5-8 and TRBJ2-3; TRBD2 agrees at 13 bases. The germline V gene has CDR1 SGHTS and CDR2 YDEGEE. CDR3 length: 18 residues. The J segment lost 5 bases and the V segment lost 0 bases, leaving 9 bases of the junction unmatched. The CDR3 coding sequence is TGTGCCAGCAGCTTGGGACTAGCGGGGGGAAGGGGAAAAGATACGCAGTATTTT. It encodes CASSLGLAGGRGKDTQYF.

This clonotype was picked up many times. The genes are TRBV5-1 and TRBJ2-5, with 9 nucleotides matching TRBD1. The junction had 9 bases not matched to a gene; V was cut back by 4 bases and J by 5 bases. The germline V gene has CDR1 SGHRS and CDR2 YFSETQ. This CDR3 spans 15 amino acids. CDR3 coding DNA: TGCGCCAGCAGCCGACCAGGGACAGGGAGTGAGACCCAGTACTTC. Residues: CASSRPGTGSETQYF.

This rearrangement joins TRBV5-1 to TRBJ2-2; 10 nucleotides match TRBD1. Per the germline V gene, CDR1 is SGHRS and CDR2 is YFSETQ. V lost 3 bases to trimming and J lost 1 base; unmatched junction nucleotides: 3. This CDR3 has 16 amino acids. CDR3 region: CASSSGQGMNTGELFF. CDR3 DNA: TGCGCCAGCAGCTCGGGACAGGGGATGAACACCGGGGAGCTGTTTTTT.

V and J are TRBV10-2 and TRBJ1-4; TRBD1 is a possible D gene (5 bases). CDR1 is WSHSY and CDR2 is SAAADI in the germline V gene. V dropped 5 bases and J dropped 8 bases, with 18 bases sitting between them. The length of the CDR3 is 15 residues. The CDR3 is CASSHRPTGDEKLFF. CDR3 bases: TGCGCCAGCAGTCACCGGCCGACCGGGGACGAAAAACTGTTTTTT.

This clonotype has at least ten counts. The V call is TRBV28, the J call TRBJ2-7; D is possibly TRBD1 (6 bases). The germline CDR1 and CDR2 sequences are MDHEN and SYDVKM. CDR3 length: 15 amino acids. With 5 bases removed from V and 2 bases from J, the gap between germline ends came to 16 bases. The CDR3 DNA reads as TGTGCCAGCAGTCAAACAGGGATCCGACCCTACGAGCAGTACTTC. This gives the protein CASSQTGIRPYEQYF.

This clonotype was seen a handful of times. V is TRBV19 and J is TRBJ1-6; maybe TRBD1 (5 bases). Germline V CDR1 and CDR2: LNHDA, SQIVND (reference sequence). The germline V and J ends were trimmed by 2 bases and 16 bases, with 12 bases remaining between them. This CDR3 has 12 amino acids. The CDR3 DNA reads TGTGCCAGTAGTATATCTGGACAACCTCTCCACTTT. Translated: CASSISGQPLHF.

This rearrangement joins TRBV2 to TRBJ2-3; the match to TRBD2 covers 10 bases. Trimming cost V 7 bases and J 2 bases; bases outside gene matches: 15. Germline V lookup: CDR1 SNHLY, CDR2 FYNNEI. This CDR3 region has 18 residues. The CDR3 nucleotides are TGTGCCAGCATGGCTGGGCTAGCGGGGGTGGACCCCACAGATACGCAGTATTTT. It is translated as CASMAGLAGVDPTDTQYF.

The chain carries TRBV2 and TRBJ1-5; D gene ambiguous. Trimming cost V 3 bases and J 7 bases, with 13 bases left between them. Germline assignment: CDR1 SNHLY and CDR2 FYNNEI. This CDR3 is built from 14 residues. This CDR3 is CASSDGRVDQPQHF. DNA for the CDR3: TGTGCCAGCAGTGATGGAAGGGTGGACCAGCCCCAGCATTTT.

The sample holds many counts of this clonotype. The rearrangement links TRBV6-5 to TRBJ1-5; 8 nucleotides agree with TRBD1. Germline V gene data show CDR1 as MNHEY and CDR2 as SVGAGI. This CDR3 comprises 14 residues. V trimming: 5 bases; J trimming: 8 bases; junction bases outside the gene matches: 8. CDR3 protein: CASSRPGGWEPQHF. In DNA, the CDR3 is TGTGCCAGCAGTCGTCCAGGGGGCTGGGAGCCCCAGCATTTT.

This clonotype has just a few counts. The chain is built from TRBV5-6 and TRBJ2-1, with 11 bases matching TRBD2. The CDR3 contains 17 residues. CDR1 is SGHDT and CDR2 is YYEEEE in the germline V gene. Trimming cost V 2 bases and J 7 bases; bases outside gene matches: 11. The CDR3 DNA follows: TGTGCCAGCAGCTTAAGTTGGCTAGCGGGGGGTAGTAATGAGCAGTTCTTC. This translates into CASSLSWLAGGSNEQFF.

This clonotype was observed at least ten times. The chain couples TRBV20-1 to TRBJ2-7; D is possibly TRBD2 (6 bases). V lost 1 base to trimming and J lost 3 bases, with 10 bases between them. The CDR3 spans 13 residues. CDR1 DFQATT and CDR2 SNEGSKA come from the germline V gene (reference sequence). DNA for the CDR3: TGCAGTGCTAGAGGGGCGGGAAGCTACGAGCAGTACTTC. Amino acids: CSARGAGSYEQYF.

This clonotype came up many times. The rearrangement joins TRBV5-1 to TRBJ2-1; 15 bases agree with TRBD2. Trimming cost V 4 bases and J 1 base; bases outside gene matches: 6. This CDR3 contains 18 residues. CDR1 and CDR2 (germline): SGHRS, YFSETQ. CDR3 residues: CASSQGTSGGMSYNEQFF. CDR3 sequence (DNA): TGCGCCAGCAGCCAAGGGACTAGCGGGGGGATGTCCTACAATGAGCAGTTCTTC.

CDR3 sequence: CASSLATSGGTDTQYF. CDR3 coding DNA: TGTGCCAGCAGCTTAGCCACTAGCGGAGGCACAGATACGCAGTATTTT. V and J are TRBV7-2 and TRBJ2-3, with TRBD2 identical over 8 bases. V dropped 0 bases and J dropped 1; count of bases not matched to a gene: 3. Germline CDR1 is SGHTA and CDR2 is FQGNSA. This CDR3 is built from 16 residues.

The table lists this clonotype with a few counts. The V call is TRBV20-1, the J call TRBJ2-2; D possibly corresponds to TRBD2 (5 bases). The CDR3 loop spans 16 amino acids. V lost 2 bases to trimming and J lost 1 base, with 14 bases between them. Looked up from germline, CDR1 is DFQATT and CDR2 is SNEGSKA (reference sequence). The DNA of the CDR3 is TGCAGTGCTAGACCGCCCAGCGGTCAGAACACCGGGGAGCTGTTTTTT. As protein: CSARPPSGQNTGELFF.

The CDR3 bases are TGCAGTGCCTCAGAGGGGACAGGGGGCACTAATGAAAAACTGTTTTTT. Translating it yields CSASEGTGGTNEKLFF. The V call is TRBV20-1, the J call TRBJ1-4; 12 bases match TRBD1. Trimming took 6 bases from V and 2 from J; bases not matched to a gene: 7. The CDR3 runs to 16 residues. Looked up from germline, CDR1 is DFQATT and CDR2 is SNEGSKA (reference sequence).